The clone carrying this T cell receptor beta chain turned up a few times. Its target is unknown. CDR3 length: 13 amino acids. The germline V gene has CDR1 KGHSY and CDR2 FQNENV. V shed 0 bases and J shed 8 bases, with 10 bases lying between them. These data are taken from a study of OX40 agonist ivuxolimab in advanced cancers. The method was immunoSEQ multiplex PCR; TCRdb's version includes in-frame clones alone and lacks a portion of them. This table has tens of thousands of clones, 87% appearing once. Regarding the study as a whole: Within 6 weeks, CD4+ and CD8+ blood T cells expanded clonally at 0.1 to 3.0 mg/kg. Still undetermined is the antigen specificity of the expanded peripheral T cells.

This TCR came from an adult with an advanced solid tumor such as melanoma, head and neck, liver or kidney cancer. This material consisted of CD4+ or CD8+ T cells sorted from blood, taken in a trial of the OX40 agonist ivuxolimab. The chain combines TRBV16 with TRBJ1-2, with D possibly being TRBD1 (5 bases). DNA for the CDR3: TGTGCCAGCAGCCAATCTTCGACAGACGGCTACACCTTC. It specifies CASSQSSTDGYTF.